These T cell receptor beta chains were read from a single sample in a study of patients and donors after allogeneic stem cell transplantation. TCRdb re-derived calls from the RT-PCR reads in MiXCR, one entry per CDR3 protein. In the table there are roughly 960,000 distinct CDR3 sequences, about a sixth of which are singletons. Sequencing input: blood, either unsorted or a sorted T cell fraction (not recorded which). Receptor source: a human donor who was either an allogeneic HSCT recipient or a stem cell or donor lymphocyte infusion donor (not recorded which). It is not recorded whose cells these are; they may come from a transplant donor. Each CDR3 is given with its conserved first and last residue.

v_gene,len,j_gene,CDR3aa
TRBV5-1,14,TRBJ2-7,CASSLRTEFYEQYF
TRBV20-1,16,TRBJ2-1,CSASLRGGPPYNEQFF
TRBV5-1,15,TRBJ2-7,CASRRASGNIYEQYF
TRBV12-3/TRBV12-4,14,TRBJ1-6,CASTPTAGNSPLHF
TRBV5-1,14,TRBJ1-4,CASSLQGNNEKLFF
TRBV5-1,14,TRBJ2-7,CASSTSTGEGEQYF
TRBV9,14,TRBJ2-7,CASSAEFTPYEQYF
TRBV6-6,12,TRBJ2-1,CASSYGTNEQFF
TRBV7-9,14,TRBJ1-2,CASSLALRGHGYTF
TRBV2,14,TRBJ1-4,CASITDATNEKLFF
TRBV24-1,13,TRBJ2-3,CATSEPKPNTQYF
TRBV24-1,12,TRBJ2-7,CATSDQSGGLNF
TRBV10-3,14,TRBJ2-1,CATWRQGASDEQFF
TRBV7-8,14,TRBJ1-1,CASSLAGAYTEAFF
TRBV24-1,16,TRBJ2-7,CATSDPRGGRSYEQYF
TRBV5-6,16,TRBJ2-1,CASRKSRLSSYNEQFF
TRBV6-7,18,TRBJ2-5,CASSYTPGLAGVVETQYF
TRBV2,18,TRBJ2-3,CASSEEGWGSGYTDTQYF
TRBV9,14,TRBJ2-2,CASSVTLGQKELFF
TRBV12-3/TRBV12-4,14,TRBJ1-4,CASSPRGTNEKLFF
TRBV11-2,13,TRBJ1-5,CASSQQWDQPQHF
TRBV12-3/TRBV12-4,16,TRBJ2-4,CASSHRSALAKNIQYF
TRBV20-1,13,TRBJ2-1,CSARDEFYNEQFF
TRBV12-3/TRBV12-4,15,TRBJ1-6,CASSQRDRNNSPLHF
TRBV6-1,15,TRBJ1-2,CASTARGTSYDGYTF
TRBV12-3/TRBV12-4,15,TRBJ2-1,CASKPGTSSYNEQFF
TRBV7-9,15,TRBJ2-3,CASSGRDRGLDTQYF
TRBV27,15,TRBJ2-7,CASSLSREGLYEQYF
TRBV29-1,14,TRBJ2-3,CSASGGTSTDTQYF
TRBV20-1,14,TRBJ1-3,CSAIQFSSGNTIYF
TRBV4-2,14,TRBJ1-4,CVSSQDPGDEKLFF
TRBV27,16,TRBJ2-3,CASSLNGRVSTDTQYF
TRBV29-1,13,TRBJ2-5,CSVLRGLQETQYF
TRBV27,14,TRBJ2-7,CASSLSAQGYEQYF
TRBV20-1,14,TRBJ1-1,CSARDPGSNTEAFF
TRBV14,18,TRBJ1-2,CASSQERGGHARGYGYTF
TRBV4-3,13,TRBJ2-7,CASSQAGAYEQYF
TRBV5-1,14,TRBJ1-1,CASSLGAGATEAFF
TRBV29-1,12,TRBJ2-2,CSVEPVPGELFF
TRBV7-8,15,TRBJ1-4,CASSLEARSQVGLFF
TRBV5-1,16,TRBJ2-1,CASSFSGTPLQDEQFF
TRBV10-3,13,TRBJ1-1,CATAGQGATEAFF